The table lists the clone carrying this TCR beta chain with a few counts. Its antigen is not identified. This CDR3 contains 13 residues. The V gene's germline CDR1 is MNHEY and CDR2 SVGEGT. Trimming pared 0 bases from V and 5 bases from J, leaving 6 bases between. One entry per CDR3 protein, called by TCRdb with MiXCR from the reads. The sample consists of 600,000 to 700,000 distinct CDR3 sequences, around 35% of them appearing once. The sample belongs to a study of T cell repertoires in cytomegalovirus infection. For the study at large: TCR beta signatures that were public indicated CMV infection and matching HLA type.

This sequence was found in a human donor in good health (CMV status not recorded). Some clones in this sample may be carry-over from other donors' samples. The chain links TRBV6-2 or TRBV6-3 to TRBJ2-3; D call uncertain. The starting material was cultured PBMCs, obtained from culture after CMV antigen stimulation. CDR3 amino acids: CASSYSPRDTQYF. CDR3 coding DNA: TGTGCCAGCAGTTACTCGCCGCGAGATACGCAGTATTTT.